This T cell receptor (beta chain) was obtained from a study of blood T cell repertoires in COVID-19. Study as a whole: COVID-19 samples from acute and convalescent phases originated in the United States, Italy and Spain. The cDNA or gDNA used as material had been derived from T cells, B-cell-depleted T cells, or PBMCs.

In the original workflow: Reference gene primers were amplified, and this amplification served to estimate nucleated cell counts. The protocol was immunoSEQ multiplex PCR, while the TCRdb copy is restricted to in-frame clones and leaves out a portion. The DNA was the basis for D and trimming; V, J and clone size are from that table. The sample gives roughly 180,000 clones, 70% to 80% of which show up once; about 9% is in the top ten. The CDR3 extends over 15 amino acids. Germline loops: CDR1 SEHNR, CDR2 FQNEAQ (reference sequence). V was pared by 4 bases and J by 1 base, with 12 bases between. The receptor was derived from a woman in her fifties or sixties with active or convalescent COVID-19. V and J are TRBV7-9 and TRBJ2-3; maybe TRBD1 (6 bases). Material: peripheral blood. CDR3: CASSSWGRRTDTQYF. The CDR3 DNA reads TGTGCCAGCAGCTCGTGGGGGCGGCGCACAGATACGCAGTATTTT.